The entry below describes one T cell receptor (beta chain). Some clones are missing from TCRdb's copy, which holds only in-frame ones; the method was immunoSEQ multiplex PCR. The top ten clones hold over 35% of a sample with over 25,000 clones, around 73% of them seen once. The data derive from a study of blood T cell repertoires in COVID-19. About the research overall: Acute and convalescent COVID-19 specimens originated in the United States, Italy and Spain. The analysed material was cDNA or gDNA that came from T cells, B-cell-depleted T cells, or PBMCs.

CDR3 size: 15 residues. The germline V gene has CDR1 SNHLY and CDR2 FYNNEI. V lost 5 bases, J lost 2 bases, and 14 bases lay in between. This clonotype was obtained from an elderly man with acute or convalescent COVID-19. The chain uses TRBV2 and TRBJ2-3, with D maybe TRBD1 (6 bases). Sequenced sample: peripheral blood. DNA of the CDR3: TGTGCCAGCAGTCAGGGGTCCCCCGTCACAGATACGCAGTATTTT. Translating gives CASSQGSPVTDTQYF. The full variable domain, its missing parts supplied by reference TRBV2 and TRBJ2-3, is EPEVTQTPSHQVTQMGQEVILRCVPISNHLYFYWYRQILGQKVEFLVSFYNNEISEKSEIFDDQFSVERPDGSNFTLKIRSTKLEDSAMYFCASSQGSPVTDTQYFGPGTRLTVL.